The 21 T cell receptor beta chains in this list originate from one sample, sequenced in a study of technical replicates of blood from a few donors. The protocol was immunoSEQ multiplex PCR, while the TCRdb copy is restricted to in-frame clones and leaves out a portion. The sample consists of over 70,000 clones, roughly 94% of them appearing once. Sequenced sample: T cells isolated from PBMCs. These receptors were taken from a human donor in good health.

The genes are TRBV6-1 and TRBJ1-2; the match to TRBD1 covers 9 bases. The germline CDR1 and CDR2 sequences are MNHNS and SASEGT. V shed 3 bases and J 8 bases; nucleotides not matched to a gene: 13. CDR3 size: 16 residues. The CDR3 is CASSELGQGPEEGYTF. The CDR3 DNA reads TGTGCCAGCAGTGAGTTAGGACAGGGGCCGGAAGAGGGCTACACCTTC.

The rearrangement uses TRBV19 and TRBJ1-2; possibly TRBD1 for D (6 bases). The CDR3 contains 16 residues. Germline V gives CDR1 LNHDA, CDR2 SQIVND (reference sequence). The V end lost 4 bases, the J end lost 2 bases, and 17 bases lay between the germline ends. The CDR3 region is CASSNSRTDINYGYTF. The DNA of the CDR3 is TGTGCCAGTAGTAACTCAAGGACAGACATAAACTATGGCTACACCTTC.

The CDR3 DNA follows: TGCGCCAGCAGCTTGGCCCGTAGGGGCGGCAATGAGCAGTTCTTC. Translating it yields CASSLARRGGNEQFF. V and J are TRBV5-1 and TRBJ2-1, with D perhaps matching TRBD1 (5 bases). V was pared by 0 bases and J by 6 bases, with 13 bases between. This CDR3 region has 15 residues. The germline V gene has CDR1 SGHRS and CDR2 YFSETQ. Variable domain in full (rest from reference TRBV5-1 and TRBJ2-1): KAGVTQTPRYLIKTRGQQVTLSCSPISGHRSVSWYQQTPGQGLQFLFEYFSETQRNKGNFPGRFSGRQFSNSRSEMNVSTLELGDSALYLCASSLARRGGNEQFFGPGTRLTVL.

The chain joins TRBV10-3 to TRBJ1-1; perhaps TRBD1 as D (5 bases). The germline V gene has CDR1 ENHRY and CDR2 SYGVKD. V was shortened by 0 bases and J by 4 bases, with 9 bases between the two germline ends. The CDR3 contains 14 residues. The CDR3 sequence is CAISESRQSTEAFF. As DNA, the CDR3 is TGTGCCATCAGTGAGTCAAGACAGTCCACTGAAGCTTTCTTT.

This chain connects TRBV6-5 to TRBJ2-1; TRBD2 matches at 9 bases. V shed 6 bases and J 0 bases; nucleotides not matched to a gene: 3. CDR3 length: 15 residues. Looked up from germline, CDR1 is MNHEY and CDR2 is SVGAGI. The CDR3 loop is CASSQLAGSYNEQFF. CDR3 in DNA: TGTGCCAGCAGCCAACTAGCGGGCTCCTACAATGAGCAGTTCTTC.

The rearrangement uses TRBV27 and TRBJ1-5; no clear D gene. Germline CDR1 is MNHEY and CDR2 is SMNVEV (reference sequence). The V end lost 4 bases, the J end lost 7 bases, and 14 bases lay between the germline ends. The CDR3 is 14 residues long. The CDR3 nucleotides are TGTGCCAGCAGTTCGCGGTCCCCCCAACAGCCCCAGCATTTT. It yields the protein CASSSRSPQQPQHF.

The chain uses TRBV9 and TRBJ2-3; D is perhaps TRBD2 (5 bases). In germline, CDR1 is SGDLS, CDR2 YYNGEE. Deletions cut 0 bases from V and 2 bases from J, with 10 bases between. The CDR3 spans 15 residues. CDR3: CASSVVRGFTDTQYF. The CDR3 DNA follows: TGTGCCAGCAGCGTAGTTCGGGGATTCACAGATACGCAGTATTTT. Drawing the rest from reference TRBV9 and TRBJ2-3, the complete variable domain is DSGVTQTPKHLITATGQRVTLRCSPRSGDLSVYWYQQSLDQGLQFLIQYYNGEERAKGNILERFSAQQFPDLHSELNLSSLELGDSALYFCASSVVRGFTDTQYFGPGTRLTVL.

The V gene is TRBV9, the J gene TRBJ2-7; possible D gene TRBD2, 7 bases. Trimming took off 6 bases at V and 2 bases at J, with 15 bases between the two ends. This CDR3 has 14 residues. Germline loops: CDR1 SGDLS, CDR2 YYNGEE. CDR3 sequence: CASTRGGETYEQYF. Here the CDR3 DNA reads TGTGCCAGCACTAGGGGGGGCGAAACCTACGAGCAGTACTTC.

For the CDR3, the DNA is TGTGCCAGCAGCGTAGCTTGTTTGACAGGGGATAGCAATCAGCCCCAGCATTTT. It yields the protein CASSVACLTGDSNQPQHF. The chain recombines TRBV9 with TRBJ1-5, with 8 bases that match TRBD1. CDR1 is SGDLS, CDR2 YYNGEE, per germline. V gave up 0 bases and J gave up 0 bases; unmatched junction bases: 8. The CDR3 sequence is 18 residues long.

The chain recombines TRBV7-2 with TRBJ2-3; 7 bases are shared with TRBD2. Germline V CDR1 and CDR2: SGHTA, FQGNSA. The CDR3 runs 17 residues. Losses at the gene ends were 0 bases for V and 7 bases for J; bases not matched to a gene: 13. The chain's CDR3 is CASSLALADPASYTQYF. DNA of the CDR3: TGTGCCAGCAGCTTAGCTCTAGCGGACCCCGCCTCGTATACGCAGTATTTT. The whole variable domain, filled in from reference TRBV7-2 and TRBJ2-3, reads GAGVSQSPSNKVTEKGKDVELRCDPISGHTALYWYRQSLGQGLEFLIYFQGNSAPDKSGLPSDRFSAERTGGSVSTLTIQRTQQEDSAVYLCASSLALADPASYTQYFGPGTRLTVL.

The CDR3 nucleotides read TGTGCCAGCAGCTTAAGGTTCCCAGCGGGTGCCTCCTACAATGAGCAGTTCTTC. Its translation: CASSLRFPAGASYNEQFF. V and J are TRBV7-8 and TRBJ2-1; D possibly corresponds to TRBD2 (6 bases). Germline V gene sequence: CDR1 SGHVS, CDR2 FQNEAQ. This CDR3 comprises 18 residues. V shed 2 bases and J shed 0 bases, with 17 bases lying between them.

This clone was counted a single time. The rearrangement joins TRBV27 to TRBJ1-1; D unclear. V lost 7 bases to trimming and J lost 5 bases, with 17 bases between them. The CDR3 spans 14 residues. Germline-derived CDR1 and CDR2 are MNHEY and SMNVEV (reference sequence). DNA of the CDR3: TGTGCCAGCAATTTCTTTAGGAGTGAAACTGAAGCTTTCTTT. Protein sequence: CASNFFRSETEAFF.

The chain uses TRBV6-5 and TRBJ2-3, with TRBD1 matching 7 bases. This CDR3 region has 16 residues. From germline, CDR1 is MNHEY and CDR2 SVGAGI. V dropped 4 bases and J dropped 0; count of bases not matched to a gene: 7. The CDR3 DNA reads TGTGCCAGCAGTTGGGGTTCGGGACAGAGCACAGATACGCAGTATTTT. It yields the protein CASSWGSGQSTDTQYF.

The chain uses TRBV6-5 and TRBJ2-1; no firm D call. V gave up 2 bases and J gave up 11 bases, with 7 bases separating them. The CDR3 covers 11 residues. Looked up from germline, CDR1 is MNHEY and CDR2 is SVGAGI. CDR3 in amino acids: CASSYGGKQFF. CDR3 DNA: TGTGCCAGCAGTTACGGCGGAAAGCAGTTCTTC.

The rearrangement links TRBV19 to TRBJ2-1; 9 bases agree with TRBD2. Trimming removed 1 base from V and 7 bases from J; junction bases left unmatched: 11. This CDR3 has 17 amino acids. Germline-derived CDR1 and CDR2 are LNHDA and SQIVND (reference sequence). Here the CDR3 DNA reads TGTGCCAGTAGTATAGTTGGTAGCGGGGGTTCCGGTAATGAGCAGTTCTTC. Translating gives CASSIVGSGGSGNEQFF.

The rearrangement joins TRBV28 to TRBJ2-7; 7 bases line up with TRBD2. V was clipped by 3 bases and J by 0 bases; unmatched bases: 14. The germline V gene encodes CDR1 MDHEN and CDR2 SYDVKM. The CDR3 extends over 18 amino acids. The CDR3 DNA reads TGTGCCAGCAGTTTGGGAGGGCGGGGGATGGTCAGCTCCTACGAGCAGTACTTC. Translating it yields CASSLGGRGMVSSYEQYF.

The chain links TRBV9 to TRBJ1-2; maybe TRBD1 (6 bases). Germline-derived CDR1 and CDR2 are SGDLS and YYNGEE. This CDR3 spans 14 amino acids. Trimming removed 1 base at V and 3 bases at J, with 10 bases between. Here the CDR3 reads CASSVNRDDYGYTF. CDR3 nucleotides: TGTGCCAGCAGCGTAAACAGGGATGACTATGGCTACACCTTC. The whole variable domain, filled in from reference TRBV9 and TRBJ1-2, reads DSGVTQTPKHLITATGQRVTLRCSPRSGDLSVYWYQQSLDQGLQFLIQYYNGEERAKGNILERFSAQQFPDLHSELNLSSLELGDSALYFCASSVNRDDYGYTFGSGTRLTVV.

The chain couples TRBV19 to TRBJ1-5; 7 bases agree with TRBD1. Germline trimming cut 3 bases from V and 4 bases from J; bases unmatched to any gene: 12. The germline V gene has CDR1 LNHDA and CDR2 SQIVND (reference sequence). CDR3 length: 17 residues. The CDR3 nucleotides are TGTGCCAGTAGTATCGGCAGGGGGAAAAAGGTAAATCAGCCCCAGCATTTT. Translated, it gives CASSIGRGKKVNQPQHF.

The rearrangement joins TRBV9 to TRBJ2-1; 10 nucleotides agree with TRBD2. Trimming removed 2 bases from V and 8 bases from J; junction bases left unmatched: 4. The germline V gene has CDR1 SGDLS and CDR2 YYNGEE. This CDR3 region has 14 residues. CDR3 sequence: CASSVRAGGDEQFF. As DNA, the CDR3 is TGTGCCAGCAGCGTTCGAGCGGGAGGGGATGAGCAGTTCTTC. Filled out from reference TRBV9 and TRBJ2-1, the complete variable domain reads DSGVTQTPKHLITATGQRVTLRCSPRSGDLSVYWYQQSLDQGLQFLIQYYNGEERAKGNILERFSAQQFPDLHSELNLSSLELGDSALYFCASSVRAGGDEQFFGPGTRLTVL.

The chain has TRBV29-1 and TRBJ1-3; tentative D call: TRBD1 (6 bases). Deletions cut 5 bases from V and 4 bases from J, with 21 bases between. The CDR3 spans 16 residues. Germline V gene data show CDR1 as SQVTM and CDR2 as ANQGSEA. The CDR3 region is CSVMGGGHLYGNTIYF. As DNA, the CDR3 is TGCAGCGTTATGGGGGGGGGCCACCTGTACGGAAACACCATATATTTT.

V is TRBV4-3 and J is TRBJ1-1; 7 positions match TRBD1. Germline V gene sequence: CDR1 LGHNA, CDR2 YSLEER. V shed 0 bases, J shed 5 bases, and the junction held 9 bases outside the gene matches. CDR3 size: 16 residues. The CDR3 region is CASSQEGTGVVTEAFF. In nucleotides, the CDR3 is TGCGCCAGCAGCCAAGAAGGAACAGGGGTTGTGACTGAAGCTTTCTTT.